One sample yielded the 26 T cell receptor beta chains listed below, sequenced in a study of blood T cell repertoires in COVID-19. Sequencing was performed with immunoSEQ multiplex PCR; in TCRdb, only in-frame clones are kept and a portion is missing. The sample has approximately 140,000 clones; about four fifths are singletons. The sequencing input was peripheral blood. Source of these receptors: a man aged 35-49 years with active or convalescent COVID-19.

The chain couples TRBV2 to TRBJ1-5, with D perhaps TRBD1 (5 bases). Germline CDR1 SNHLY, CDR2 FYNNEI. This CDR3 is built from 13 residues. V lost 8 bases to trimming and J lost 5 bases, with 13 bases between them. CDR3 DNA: TGTGCCAGCGGTTTAATAGGGGATCAGCCCCAGCATTTT. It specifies CASGLIGDQPQHF. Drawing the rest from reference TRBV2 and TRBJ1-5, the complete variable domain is EPEVTQTPSHQVTQMGQEVILRCVPISNHLYFYWYRQILGQKVEFLVSFYNNEISEKSEIFDDQFSVERPDGSNFTLKIRSTKLEDSAMYFCASGLIGDQPQHFGDGTRLSIL.

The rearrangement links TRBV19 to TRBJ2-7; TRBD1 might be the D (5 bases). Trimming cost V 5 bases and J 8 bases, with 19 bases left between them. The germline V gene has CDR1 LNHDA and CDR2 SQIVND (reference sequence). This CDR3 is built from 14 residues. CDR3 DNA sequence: TGTGCCAGTAGTCCCCGGACACCCCCTTGGCAGCAGTACTTC. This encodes CASSPRTPPWQQYF.

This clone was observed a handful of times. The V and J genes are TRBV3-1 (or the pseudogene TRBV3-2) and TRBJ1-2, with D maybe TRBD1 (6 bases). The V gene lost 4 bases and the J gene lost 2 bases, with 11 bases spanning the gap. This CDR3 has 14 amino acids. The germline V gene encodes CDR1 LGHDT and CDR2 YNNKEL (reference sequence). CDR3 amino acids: CASSLSGANYGYTF. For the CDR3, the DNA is TGTGCCAGCAGCCTTTCAGGGGCAAACTATGGCTACACCTTC.

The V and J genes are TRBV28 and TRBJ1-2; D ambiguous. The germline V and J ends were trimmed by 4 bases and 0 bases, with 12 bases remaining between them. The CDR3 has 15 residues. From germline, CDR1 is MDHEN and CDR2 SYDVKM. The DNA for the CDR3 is TGTGCCAGCAGTTACCCGGCGGGCTCTAACTATGGCTACACCTTC. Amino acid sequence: CASSYPAGSNYGYTF.

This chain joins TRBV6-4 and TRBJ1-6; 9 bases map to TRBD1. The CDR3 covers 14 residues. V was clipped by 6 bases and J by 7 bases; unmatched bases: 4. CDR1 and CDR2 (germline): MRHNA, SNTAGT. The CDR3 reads CASSSGTGNSPLHF. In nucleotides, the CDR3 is TGTGCCAGCAGCTCCGGGACAGGGAATTCACCCCTCCACTTT.

This chain's CDR3 is CASSWATVTGELFF. The CDR3 DNA reads as TGTGCCAGCAGCTGGGCTACAGTGACCGGGGAGCTGTTTTTT. The gene calls are TRBV5-6 and TRBJ2-2; no reliable D call. Trimming pared 3 bases from V and 5 bases from J, leaving 11 bases between. CDR3 length equals 14 residues. Germline assignment: CDR1 SGHDT and CDR2 YYEEEE.

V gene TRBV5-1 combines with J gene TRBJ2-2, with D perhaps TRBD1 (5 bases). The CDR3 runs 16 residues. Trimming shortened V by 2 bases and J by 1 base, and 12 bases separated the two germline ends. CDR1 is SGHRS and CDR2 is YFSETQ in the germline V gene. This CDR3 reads CASSLAGLLNTGELFF. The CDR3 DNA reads TGCGCCAGCAGCTTAGCAGGGTTGTTGAACACCGGGGAGCTGTTTTTT.

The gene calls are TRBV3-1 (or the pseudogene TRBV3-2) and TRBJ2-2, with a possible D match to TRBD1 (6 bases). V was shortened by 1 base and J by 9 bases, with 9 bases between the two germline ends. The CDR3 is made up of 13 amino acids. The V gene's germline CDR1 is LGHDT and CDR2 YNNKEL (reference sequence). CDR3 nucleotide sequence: TGTGCCAGCAGCCAAGGAGGGGGAAGGGAGCTGTTTTTT. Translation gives CASSQGGGRELFF.

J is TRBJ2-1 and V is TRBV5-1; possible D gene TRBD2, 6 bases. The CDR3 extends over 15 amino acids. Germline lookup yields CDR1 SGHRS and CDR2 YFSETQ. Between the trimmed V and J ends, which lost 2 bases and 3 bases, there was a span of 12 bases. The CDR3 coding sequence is TGCGCCAGCAGCTTCGGGCGGGGCTACTACAATGAGCAGTTCTTC. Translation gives CASSFGRGYYNEQFF.

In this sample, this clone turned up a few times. CDR3 amino acids: CASSQDRGREQYF. The DNA for the CDR3 is TGTGCCAGCAGCCAAGATAGGGGTCGCGAGCAGTACTTC. The V gene is TRBV4-2, the J gene TRBJ2-7; tentative D call: TRBD1 (5 bases). The CDR3 runs to 13 residues. Trimming stripped 0 bases from V and 6 bases from J, with 9 bases between. Germline V gene lookup returns CDR1 LGHNA and CDR2 YNFKEQ.

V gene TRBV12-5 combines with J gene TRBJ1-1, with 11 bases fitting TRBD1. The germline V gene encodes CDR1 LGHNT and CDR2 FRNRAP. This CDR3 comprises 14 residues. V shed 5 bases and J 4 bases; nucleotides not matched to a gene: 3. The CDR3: CASGGDRGTTEAFF. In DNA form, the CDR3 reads TGTGCTAGTGGTGGGGACAGGGGGACCACTGAAGCTTTCTTT.

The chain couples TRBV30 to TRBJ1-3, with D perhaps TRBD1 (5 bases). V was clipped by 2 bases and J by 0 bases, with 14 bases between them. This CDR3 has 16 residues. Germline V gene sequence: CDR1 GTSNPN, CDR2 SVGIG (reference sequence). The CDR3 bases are TGTGCCTGGAGTTCCGGGACTACTTTCTCTGGAAACACCATATATTTT. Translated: CAWSSGTTFSGNTIYF.

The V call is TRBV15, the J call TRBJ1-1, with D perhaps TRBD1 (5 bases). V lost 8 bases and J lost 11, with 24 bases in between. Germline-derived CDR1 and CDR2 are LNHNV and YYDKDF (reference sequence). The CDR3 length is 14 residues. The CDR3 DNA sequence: TGTGCCACCCAGGACTTTGGGGGGGGACTGAGGGCTTTCTTT. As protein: CATQDFGGGLRAFF.

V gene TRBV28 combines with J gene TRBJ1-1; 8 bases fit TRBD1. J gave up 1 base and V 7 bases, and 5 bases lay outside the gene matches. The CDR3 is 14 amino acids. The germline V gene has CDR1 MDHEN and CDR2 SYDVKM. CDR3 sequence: CASIQGASNTEAFF. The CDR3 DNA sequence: TGTGCCAGCATCCAGGGGGCCTCGAACACTGAAGCTTTCTTT.

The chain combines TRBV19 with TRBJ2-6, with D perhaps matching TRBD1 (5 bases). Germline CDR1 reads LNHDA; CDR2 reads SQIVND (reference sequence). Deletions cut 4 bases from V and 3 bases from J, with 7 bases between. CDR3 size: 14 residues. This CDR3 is CASSTGYGANVLTF. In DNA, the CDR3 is TGTGCCAGTAGTACAGGGTATGGGGCCAACGTCCTGACTTTC.

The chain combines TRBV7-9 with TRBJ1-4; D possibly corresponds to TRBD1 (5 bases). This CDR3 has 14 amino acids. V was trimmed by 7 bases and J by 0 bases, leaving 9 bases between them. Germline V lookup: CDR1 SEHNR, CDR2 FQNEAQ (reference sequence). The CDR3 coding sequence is TGTGCCAGCACCCGGGGGGCAACTAATGAAAAACTGTTTTTT. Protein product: CASTRGATNEKLFF.

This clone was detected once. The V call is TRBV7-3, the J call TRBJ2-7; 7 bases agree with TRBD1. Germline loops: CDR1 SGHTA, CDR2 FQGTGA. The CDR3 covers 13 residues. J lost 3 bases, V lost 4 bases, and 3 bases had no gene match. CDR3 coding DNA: TGTGCCAGCAGCTCATCAGGGGGCTACGAGCAGTACTTC. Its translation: CASSSSGGYEQYF.

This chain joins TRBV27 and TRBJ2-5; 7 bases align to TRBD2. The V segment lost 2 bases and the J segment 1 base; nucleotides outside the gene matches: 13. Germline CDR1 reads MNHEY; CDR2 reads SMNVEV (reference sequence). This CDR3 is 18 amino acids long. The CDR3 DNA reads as TGTGCCAGCAGTTTAAGCGGCCCTAGCGGTATCGCCCAAGAGACCCAGTACTTC. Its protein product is CASSLSGPSGIAQETQYF.

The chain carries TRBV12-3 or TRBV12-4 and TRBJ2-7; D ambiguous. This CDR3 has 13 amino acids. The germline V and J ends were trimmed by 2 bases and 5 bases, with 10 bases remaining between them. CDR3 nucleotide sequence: TGTGCCAGCAGTTTACTGTCGGTCAACGAGCAGTACTTC. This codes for CASSLLSVNEQYF.

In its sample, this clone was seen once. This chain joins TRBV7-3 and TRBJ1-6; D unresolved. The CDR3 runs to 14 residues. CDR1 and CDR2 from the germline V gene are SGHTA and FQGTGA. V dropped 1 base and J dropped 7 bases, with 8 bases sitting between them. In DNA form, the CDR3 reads TGTGCCAGCAGCTTAATAGGAGGGAATTCACCCCTCCACTTT. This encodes CASSLIGGNSPLHF.

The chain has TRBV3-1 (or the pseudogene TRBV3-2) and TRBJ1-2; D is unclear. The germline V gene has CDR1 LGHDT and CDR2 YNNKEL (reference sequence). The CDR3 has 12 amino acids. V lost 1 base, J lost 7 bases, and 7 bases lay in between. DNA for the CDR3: TGTGCCAGCAGCCAAGTCCCCGGTGGCTACACCTTC. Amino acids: CASSQVPGGYTF.

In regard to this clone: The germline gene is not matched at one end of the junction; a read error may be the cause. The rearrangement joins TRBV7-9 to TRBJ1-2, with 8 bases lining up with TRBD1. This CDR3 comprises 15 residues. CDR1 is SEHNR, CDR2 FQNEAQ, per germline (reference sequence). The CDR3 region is CASSLVGTGGKGYTF. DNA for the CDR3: TGTGCCAGTAGCTTAGTCGGGACAGGCGGAAAGGGCTACACCTTC.

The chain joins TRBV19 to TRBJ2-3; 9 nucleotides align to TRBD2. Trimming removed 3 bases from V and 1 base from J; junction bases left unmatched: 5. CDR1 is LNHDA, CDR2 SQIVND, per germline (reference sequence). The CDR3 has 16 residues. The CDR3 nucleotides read TGTGCCAGTAGTATCGGCGGGGGGGGAGGCACAGATACGCAGTATTTT. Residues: CASSIGGGGGTDTQYF.

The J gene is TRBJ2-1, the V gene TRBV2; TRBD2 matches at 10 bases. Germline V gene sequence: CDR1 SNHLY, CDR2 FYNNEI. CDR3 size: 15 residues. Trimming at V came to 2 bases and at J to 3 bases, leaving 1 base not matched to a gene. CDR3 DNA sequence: TGTGCCAGCAGTGAAAGCGGGGGGGGCTACAATGAGCAGTTCTTC. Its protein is CASSESGGGYNEQFF. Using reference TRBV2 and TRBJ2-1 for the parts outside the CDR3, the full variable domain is EPEVTQTPSHQVTQMGQEVILRCVPISNHLYFYWYRQILGQKVEFLVSFYNNEISEKSEIFDDQFSVERPDGSNFTLKIRSTKLEDSAMYFCASSESGGGYNEQFFGPGTRLTVL.

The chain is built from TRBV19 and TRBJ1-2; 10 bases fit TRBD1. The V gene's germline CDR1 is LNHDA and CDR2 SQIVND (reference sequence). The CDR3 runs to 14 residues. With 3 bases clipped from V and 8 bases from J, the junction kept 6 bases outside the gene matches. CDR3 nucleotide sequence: TGTGCCAGTAGTATCCCGACAGGGGGCGCCGGCTACACCTTC. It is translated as CASSIPTGGAGYTF. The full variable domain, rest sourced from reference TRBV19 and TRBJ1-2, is DGGITQSPKYLFRKEGQNVTLSCEQNLNHDAMYWYRQDPGQGLRLIYYSQIVNDFQKGDIAEGYSVSREKKESFPLTVTSAQKNPTAFYLCASSIPTGGAGYTFGSGTRLTVV.

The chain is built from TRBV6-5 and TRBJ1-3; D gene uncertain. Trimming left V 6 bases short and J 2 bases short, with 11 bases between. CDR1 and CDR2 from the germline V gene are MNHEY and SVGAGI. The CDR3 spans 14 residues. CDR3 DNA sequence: TGTGCCAGCAGCGCAGGTATCCCTGGAAACACCATATATTTT. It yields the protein CASSAGIPGNTIYF.